The 28 T cell receptor beta chains presented below share a single source sample, sequenced in a study of T cells in Graves' hyperthyroidism and ophthalmopathy. Researchers took RNA transcripts and amplified the TCR beta CDR3 regions from them. HTBI primers were employed in a first-round RT-PCR of the TCR CDR3. TCRdb redid the calling of the multiplex PCR reads with MiXCR, one entry per CDR3 protein. The data contain roughly 160,000 distinct CDR3 sequences, roughly 10% of them singletons. Sequenced: blood. These receptor sequences come from a woman between 18 and 29 years old with Graves' hyperthyroidism that later progressed to Graves' ophthalmopathy.

This clonotype was counted many times. The V call is TRBV6-1, the J call TRBJ1-5; D remains unclear. Trimming stripped 7 bases from V and 7 bases from J, with 14 bases between. This CDR3 region has 13 residues. CDR1 and CDR2 (germline): MNHNS, SASEGT. In DNA form, the CDR3 reads TGTGCCAGCACGGACGGCCTCGGGCAGCCCCAGCATTTT. This codes for CASTDGLGQPQHF.

Note on this clonotype: A read error may be the cause here, since a much bigger clone is one base away. The CDR3 loop is CASSLEPQNNEQLF. CDR3 nucleotide sequence: TGTGCCAGCAGCTTGGAACCACAGAACAATGAGCAGCTCTTC. The gene calls are TRBV5-6 and TRBJ2-1; unclear D gene. This CDR3 contains 14 residues. The germline V gene encodes CDR1 SGHDT and CDR2 YYEEEE.

This clonotype was seen repeatedly, ten times or more. J is TRBJ1-2 and V is TRBV29-1; D perhaps matches TRBD1 (5 bases). Germline V gene sequence: CDR1 SQVTM, CDR2 ANQGSEA. The ends were cut back, 2 bases at V and 4 bases at J, with 8 bases in the middle. This CDR3 is built from 12 residues. This chain's CDR3 is CSVESGTYGYTF. The CDR3 DNA reads TGCAGCGTTGAAAGTGGGACCTATGGCTACACCTTC.

This clonotype was counted only a few times. The chain recombines TRBV20-1 with TRBJ2-3, with D maybe TRBD1 (6 bases). Germline CDR1 is DFQATT and CDR2 is SNEGSKA (reference sequence). CDR3 length: 12 residues. Deletions cut 7 bases from V and 3 bases from J, with 11 bases between. The DNA of the CDR3 is TGCAGTGTTTTCAGGGGTACAGATACGCAGTATTTT. Translating gives CSVFRGTDTQYF.

The sample holds many counts of this clonotype. V and J are TRBV7-6 and TRBJ2-7, with 11 bases lining up with TRBD2. V shed 4 bases and J 7 bases; nucleotides not matched to a gene: 9. This CDR3 spans 15 amino acids. Germline V gene lookup returns CDR1 SGHVS and CDR2 FNYEAQ. CDR3 bases: TGTGCCAGCAGCTCGGGACTAGCGGCAGCTGGGGAGCAGTACTTC. Protein: CASSSGLAAAGEQYF. The variable domain in full, completed from reference TRBV7-6 and TRBJ2-7, reads GAGVSQSPRYKVTKRGQDVALRCDPISGHVSLYWYRQALGQGPEFLTYFNYEAQQDKSGLPNDRFSAERPEGSISTLTIQRTEQRDSAMYRCASSSGLAAAGEQYFGPGTRLTVT.

This clonotype was counted only a few times. The chain uses TRBV19 and TRBJ1-6; no firm D call. The CDR3 length is 13 residues. The germline V gene has CDR1 LNHDA and CDR2 SQIVND (reference sequence). Trimming stripped 5 bases from V and 9 bases from J, with 11 bases between. The CDR3: CASSYSFSSPLHF. Here the CDR3 DNA reads TGTGCCAGTAGTTACAGTTTCAGTTCACCCCTCCACTTT. Filled out from reference TRBV19 and TRBJ1-6, the complete variable domain reads DGGITQSPKYLFRKEGQNVTLSCEQNLNHDAMYWYRQDPGQGLRLIYYSQIVNDFQKGDIAEGYSVSREKKESFPLTVTSAQKNPTAFYLCASSYSFSSPLHFGNGTRLTVT.

This clonotype was picked up many times. This chain links TRBV11-2 with TRBJ1-2, with TRBD1 matching over 8 bases. Germline trimming cut 3 bases from V and 5 bases from J; bases unmatched to any gene: 11. The CDR3 covers 16 residues. The germline V gene has CDR1 SGHAT and CDR2 FQNNGV. The chain's CDR3 is CASSFLTPTGEYGYTF. DNA for the CDR3: TGTGCCAGCAGCTTCTTGACCCCGACAGGGGAGTATGGCTACACCTTC. The whole variable domain, filled in from reference TRBV11-2 and TRBJ1-2, reads EAGVAQSPRYKIIEKRQSVAFWCNPISGHATLYWYQQILGQGPKLLIQFQNNGVVDDSQLPKDRFSAERLKGVDSTLKIQPAKLEDSAVYLCASSFLTPTGEYGYTFGSGTRLTVV.

In this sample, this clonotype turned up a few times. The V and J genes are TRBV6-2 or TRBV6-3 and TRBJ2-1, with a tentative D call TRBD2 (6 bases). This CDR3 region has 14 residues. The V and J ends lost 3 bases and 9 bases respectively, with 15 bases between them. The germline gives CDR1 MNHEY, CDR2 SVGEGT. DNA of the CDR3: TGTGCCAGCAGTTATACCGGGAGAGGAGGTGAGCAGTTCTTC. It is translated as CASSYTGRGGEQFF.

The table lists this clonotype with many counts. This chain uses TRBV20-1 with TRBJ2-1; D might be TRBD1 or TRBD2, each matching 5 bases. V shed 3 bases and J shed 8 bases, with 11 bases lying between them. The CDR3 is made up of 12 amino acids. Germline V gene data show CDR1 as DFQATT and CDR2 as SNEGSKA (reference sequence). The CDR3, as DNA: TGCAGTGCTAGTCGACGGGGCGATGAGCAGTTCTTC. Its translation: CSASRRGDEQFF.

This clonotype was seen many times. This rearrangement joins TRBV19 to TRBJ2-1; D is tentatively TRBD1 or TRBD2 (5 bases each). Germline V gives CDR1 LNHDA, CDR2 SQIVND (reference sequence). V dropped 1 base and J dropped 10 bases, with 11 bases sitting between them. The CDR3 contains 13 residues. CDR3 nucleotide sequence: TGTGCCAGTAGTATAGGAGGGGCGTCCGAGCAGTTCTTC. This sequence encodes CASSIGGASEQFF.

This clonotype occurred a few times. The junction differs from germline at one of its ends, possibly a read error. The chain couples TRBV7-7 to TRBJ2-5; TRBD2 agrees at 8 bases. CDR1 is SSHAT, CDR2 FNYEAQ, per germline (reference sequence). The CDR3 extends over 15 amino acids. The CDR3 nucleotides are TGTGCTAGCAGCCCCTTAGCGGGGATGAGACAGACCCAGTACTTC. Its translation: CASSPLAGMRQTQYF.

This clonotype was observed at least ten times. The chain couples TRBV14 to TRBJ2-3; 11 bases line up with TRBD2. Losses at the gene ends were 4 bases for V and 6 bases for J; bases not matched to a gene: 9. This CDR3 contains 16 residues. Germline CDR1 SGHDN, CDR2 FVKESK. CDR3: CASSLRRLAGIDTQYF. CDR3 coding DNA: TGTGCCAGCAGCCTTAGAAGACTAGCGGGGATCGATACGCAGTATTTT.

The chain couples TRBV5-1 to TRBJ2-7; no reliable D call. The V gene lost 0 bases and the J gene lost 6 bases, with 4 bases spanning the gap. The CDR3 spans 11 residues. Germline CDR1 and CDR2: SGHRS and YFSETQ. The CDR3 region has the DNA TGCGCCAGCAGCTTGGAGCGCGAGCAGTACTTC. Translation gives CASSLEREQYF.

This clonotype was seen ten or more times. This rearrangement joins TRBV19 to TRBJ1-5; D gene uncertain. The V end was cut by 4 bases, the J end by 4 bases, with 17 bases between. Germline loops: CDR1 LNHDA, CDR2 SQIVND (reference sequence). The CDR3 consists of 16 residues. The CDR3 loop is CASSTNKLVGNQPQHF. CDR3 sequence (DNA): TGTGCCAGTAGTACCAACAAATTGGTGGGAAATCAGCCCCAGCATTTT.

This clonotype appeared many times. This chain links TRBV19 with TRBJ2-5; 9 positions agree with TRBD1. The V gene end was trimmed by 3 bases and the J gene end by 1 base; junction bases not matched to a gene: 6. CDR1 LNHDA and CDR2 SQIVND come from the germline V gene (reference sequence). The CDR3 totals 16 residues. The CDR3 region has the DNA TGTGCCAGTAGTATGGGACAGGGTCAAGGCCAAGAGACCCAGTACTTC. Its translation is CASSMGQGQGQETQYF. Full variable domain (outside the CDR3, taken from reference TRBV19 and TRBJ2-5): DGGITQSPKYLFRKEGQNVTLSCEQNLNHDAMYWYRQDPGQGLRLIYYSQIVNDFQKGDIAEGYSVSREKKESFPLTVTSAQKNPTAFYLCASSMGQGQGQETQYFGPGTRLLVL.

This clonotype was detected a few times. V gene TRBV5-1 combines with J gene TRBJ2-1; either TRBD1 or TRBD2 may fit D (5 bases each). Germline CDR1 is SGHRS and CDR2 is YFSETQ. The CDR3 runs to 14 residues. Deletions cut 1 base from V and 8 bases from J, with 13 bases between. CDR3 sequence: CASSLLGRSDEQFF. CDR3 DNA sequence: TGCGCCAGCAGCTTGCTGGGGCGTAGCGATGAGCAGTTCTTC.

This clonotype was seen ten or more times. This rearrangement joins TRBV3-1 to TRBJ1-2; unclear D gene. The CDR3 spans 15 residues. V was cut by 1 base and J by 0 bases, with 9 bases left in between. Per the germline V gene, CDR1 is LGHDT and CDR2 is YNNKEL (reference sequence). For the CDR3, the DNA is TGTGCCAGCAGCCAAGTAGGGATCGCTAACTATGGCTACACCTTC. It encodes CASSQVGIANYGYTF.

This chain joins TRBV5-1 and TRBJ1-3; D remains unclear. V dropped 0 bases and J dropped 4 bases, with 5 bases sitting between them. The CDR3 is 13 amino acids. CDR1 and CDR2 (germline): SGHRS, YFSETQ. The DNA for the CDR3 is TGCGCCAGCAGCTTGGATATCGGAAACACCATATATTTT. This codes for CASSLDIGNTIYF.

A few counts support this clonotype. The V and J genes are TRBV5-6 and TRBJ1-3; 7 bases align to TRBD1. The V gene's germline CDR1 is SGHDT and CDR2 YYEEEE. With V trimmed by 0 bases and J by 4 bases, 4 bases remained unmatched. The CDR3 runs to 15 residues. CDR3 bases: TGTGCCAGCAGCTTGGTGACAGGGAGAGGAAACACCATATATTTT. Its protein is CASSLVTGRGNTIYF.

This clonotype showed up just a few times. The J gene is TRBJ2-3, the V gene TRBV4-1; no definite D call. This CDR3 spans 16 amino acids. Germline CDR1 and CDR2: MGHRA and YSYEKL. V lost 2 bases to trimming and J lost 0 bases, with 12 bases between them. This chain's CDR3 is CASSQINLISTDTQYF. The CDR3 DNA sequence: TGCGCCAGCAGCCAAATAAACCTTATTAGCACAGATACGCAGTATTTT.

Concerning this clonotype itself: This may be a read error, as it is one base from a much larger clone. The chain carries TRBV7-9 and TRBJ2-1, with a possible D match to TRBD1 (6 bases). The CDR3 contains 14 residues. The germline V gene has CDR1 SEHNR and CDR2 FQNEAQ (reference sequence). CDR3 protein: CASSLRTDYNERFF. The CDR3 DNA reads as TGTGCCAGCAGCCTACGGACAGACTACAATGAGCGGTTCTTC.

This clonotype was counted ten times or more. The rearrangement joins TRBV6-1 to TRBJ1-3; D call uncertain. The CDR3 runs 17 residues. The V gene lost 6 bases and the J gene lost 0 bases, with 18 bases spanning the gap. Germline V gives CDR1 MNHNS, CDR2 SASEGT. CDR3 region: CASRRSSGPYSGNTIYF. Here the CDR3 DNA reads TGTGCCAGCAGAAGAAGCTCCGGACCTTACTCTGGAAACACCATATATTTT.

This clonotype was picked up many times. Here the CDR3 DNA reads TGCAGTGCTAGTCGTTCACTTTTAGGGGCCGGTCAGCCCCAGCATTTT. Encoded protein: CSASRSLLGAGQPQHF. The chain has TRBV20-1 and TRBJ1-5; TRBD1 might be the D (5 bases). The germline V gene has CDR1 DFQATT and CDR2 SNEGSKA (reference sequence). The CDR3 contains 16 residues. The V end lost 3 bases, the J end lost 6 bases, and 21 bases lay between the germline ends.

The chain links TRBV6-5 to TRBJ2-7, with 9 nucleotides matching TRBD1. Germline CDR1 MNHEY, CDR2 SVGAGI. The CDR3 length is 15 residues. J lost 6 bases, V lost 3 bases, and 9 bases had no gene match. The CDR3 region is CASSYRGQGLGEQYF. CDR3 bases: TGTGCCAGCAGTTATCGGGGACAGGGTCTTGGCGAGCAGTACTTC.

This clonotype was counted at least ten times. The CDR3 region is CASSPRGGGTGSPDTQYF. Here the CDR3 DNA reads TGTGCCAGCAGCCCCCGTGGTGGCGGGACAGGAAGCCCAGATACGCAGTATTTT. This rearrangement joins TRBV11-3 to TRBJ2-3, with 8 nucleotides matching TRBD1. Germline CDR1 and CDR2: SGHNT and YENEEA. Losses at the gene ends were 5 bases for V and 4 bases for J; bases not matched to a gene: 17. There are 18 residues in the CDR3.

This clonotype was observed many times. This chain connects TRBV2 to TRBJ1-1; possibly TRBD1 for D (6 bases). Germline CDR1 reads SNHLY; CDR2 reads FYNNEI. This CDR3 spans 12 amino acids. V was shortened by 5 bases and J by 7 bases, with 11 bases between the two germline ends. In nucleotides, the CDR3 is TGTGCCAGCAGTCGGGCAGGGGTTGAAGCTTTCTTT. Residues: CASSRAGVEAFF.

Many counts were recorded for this clonotype. The chain carries TRBV6-1 and TRBJ2-5; 8 bases are a match to TRBD1. V was pared by 6 bases and J by 4 bases, with 4 bases of the junction left unmatched. The CDR3 contains 13 residues. The germline V gene encodes CDR1 MNHNS and CDR2 SASEGT. CDR3 DNA: TGTGCCAGCAGCTACGACAGGGGAGAGACCCAGTACTTC. It yields the protein CASSYDRGETQYF.

This clonotype was recorded at least ten times. This CDR3 is CATSSSGTGIYEQYF. CDR3 bases: TGTGCCACCAGCAGCTCCGGGACAGGAATCTACGAGCAGTACTTC. The chain joins TRBV15 to TRBJ2-7; 8 nucleotides agree with TRBD1. The CDR3 has 15 residues. CDR1 LNHNV and CDR2 YYDKDF come from the germline V gene (reference sequence). Trimming took 3 bases from V and 3 from J; bases not matched to a gene: 7.